One sample yielded the 19 T cell receptor beta chains listed below, sequenced in a study of control samples from healthy donors and cancer patients. Some clones are missing from TCRdb's copy, which holds only in-frame ones; the method was immunoSEQ multiplex PCR. This sample has 130,000 to 150,000 clones, with 80% to 95% found just once. Input material: blood. The receptors derive from a man aged 25 to 45 in good health.

This clone was seen more than once but under ten times. The gene calls are TRBV5-1 and TRBJ1-6; a possible D gene is TRBD1 (6 bases). Germline V CDR1 and CDR2: SGHRS, YFSETQ. V was trimmed by 0 bases and J by 2 bases, leaving 18 bases between them. The CDR3 length is 19 residues. The CDR3 bases are TGCGCCAGCAGCTTGGATCGACAGGATCCTTTCCCCTATAATTCACCCCTCCACTTT. Its translation: CASSLDRQDPFPYNSPLHF.

V is TRBV6-2 or TRBV6-3 and J is TRBJ2-1; no definite D call. CDR3 length: 12 amino acids. Per the germline V gene, CDR1 is MNHEY and CDR2 is SVGEGT. V lost 5 bases and J 3 bases, leaving 5 bases between the germline ends. The CDR3 region is CASSGDYNEQFF. CDR3 coding DNA: TGTGCCAGCAGTGGGGACTACAATGAGCAGTTCTTC.

This sequence joins TRBV11-2 and TRBJ2-3; 12 nucleotides align to TRBD2. The CDR3 length is 16 residues. The ends lost 5 bases at V and 4 bases at J; junction bases unmatched: 7. The germline V gene has CDR1 SGHAT and CDR2 FQNNGV. Written as DNA, the CDR3 is TGTGCCAGCAGCCCGAGGACTAGCGGGACATCAGATACGCAGTATTTT. Protein sequence: CASSPRTSGTSDTQYF.

The chain couples TRBV6-5 to TRBJ2-2, with 8 bases fitting TRBD2. V gave up 7 bases and J gave up 3 bases; unmatched junction bases: 4. Germline V CDR1 and CDR2: MNHEY, SVGAGI. The CDR3 loop spans 14 amino acids. The DNA for the CDR3 is TGTGCCAGCAAACGAGCGGGGGACACCGGGGAGCTGTTTTTT. It translates to CASKRAGDTGELFF.

V gene TRBV11-3 combines with J gene TRBJ2-7; D is ambiguous. The CDR3 contains 14 residues. Trimming pared 2 bases from V and 4 bases from J, leaving 12 bases between. Germline CDR1 and CDR2: SGHNT and YENEEA. Here the CDR3 DNA reads TGTGCCAGCAGCTTATCGTGGGCGCGATACGAGCAGTACTTC. Its protein is CASSLSWARYEQYF. The full variable domain, with the rest looked up from reference TRBV11-3 and TRBJ2-7, is EAGVVQSPRYKIIEKKQPVAFWCNPISGHNTLYWYLQNLGQGPELLIRYENEEAVDDSQLPKDRFSAERLKGVDSTLKIQPAELGDSAVYLCASSLSWARYEQYFGPGTRLTVT.

This chain uses TRBV18 with TRBJ1-5; 8 bases align to TRBD1. This CDR3 is built from 16 residues. The germline CDR1 and CDR2 sequences are KGHSH and LQKENI. V trimming: 5 bases; J trimming: 0 bases; junction bases outside the gene matches: 6. The CDR3 sequence is CASSAQGAYSNQPQHF. CDR3 in DNA: TGTGCCAGCTCAGCTCAGGGGGCGTATAGCAATCAGCCCCAGCATTTT.

The chain combines TRBV14 with TRBJ1-6, with a weak D call TRBD1 (6 bases). Germline CDR1 is SGHDN and CDR2 is FVKESK. CDR3 length: 14 residues. V was clipped by 6 bases and J by 5 bases, with 11 bases between them. The CDR3 loop is CASRLTGNNSPLHF. CDR3 DNA sequence: TGTGCCAGCAGGCTTACAGGGAATAATTCACCCCTCCACTTT.

Here the CDR3 DNA reads TGTGCCAGCAGCTTAGCGGGAGAAGCTGGCACCGGGGAGCTGTTTTTT. Translation gives CASSLAGEAGTGELFF. The V gene is TRBV7-3, the J gene TRBJ2-2; 7 nucleotides align to TRBD2. Germline V CDR1 and CDR2: SGHTA, FQGTGA. After removal of 2 bases from V and 4 bases from J, the junction contained 7 bases not matched to a gene. This CDR3 region has 16 residues.

The CDR3 reads CASSFDQGRETQYF. CDR3 coding DNA: TGTGCCAGCAGTTTCGACCAGGGGCGAGAGACCCAGTACTTC. The chain combines TRBV28 with TRBJ2-5, with a possible D match to TRBD1 (6 bases). The V end lost 3 bases, the J end lost 4 bases, and 12 bases lay between the germline ends. CDR1 MDHEN and CDR2 SYDVKM come from the germline V gene. CDR3 size: 14 residues.

The chain is built from TRBV7-8 and TRBJ2-1, with 8 bases lining up with TRBD2. Germline lookup yields CDR1 SGHVS and CDR2 FQNEAQ. V was clipped by 2 bases and J by 7 bases; unmatched bases: 7. The CDR3 length is 15 residues. The CDR3 DNA follows: TGTGCCAGCAGCTTATTCGTGCGGGAGGAAAATGAGCAGTTCTTC. Translating it yields CASSLFVREENEQFF.

The chain has TRBV6-6 and TRBJ2-1; D might be TRBD2 (7 bases). CDR1 MNHNY and CDR2 SVGAGI come from the germline V gene (reference sequence). The CDR3 has 12 amino acids. Trimming stripped 6 bases from V and 12 bases from J, with 15 bases between. CDR3 nucleotides: TGTGCCAGCAGCTTAGGGGGGGATAGGCAGTTCTTC. Translating it yields CASSLGGDRQFF.

The chain couples TRBV19 to TRBJ1-2; D is possibly TRBD1 (5 bases). V was cut by 7 bases and J by 5 bases, with 20 bases left in between. This CDR3 is 15 amino acids long. Germline V gene sequence: CDR1 LNHDA, CDR2 SQIVND (reference sequence). The chain's CDR3 is CASTKYRLGQYGYTF. The DNA of the CDR3 is TGTGCCAGTACCAAATACAGGTTGGGTCAGTATGGCTACACCTTC.

This clone was picked up one time. The chain employs TRBV6-4 and TRBJ2-1, with 10 bases lining up with TRBD2. Germline-derived CDR1 and CDR2 are MRHNA and SNTAGT. The CDR3 extends over 15 amino acids. Losses at the gene ends were 5 bases for V and 8 bases for J; bases not matched to a gene: 9. In DNA form, the CDR3 reads TGTGCCAGCAGTCCAGCGGGAGGGCCTTTTTATGAGCAGTTCTTC. Translated, it gives CASSPAGGPFYEQFF.

The genes are TRBV5-1 and TRBJ1-4; D ambiguous. V dropped 5 bases and J dropped 4 bases, with 15 bases sitting between them. The germline V gene encodes CDR1 SGHRS and CDR2 YFSETQ. CDR3 length: 15 amino acids. CDR3 in amino acids: CASSSNVADNEKLFF. DNA of the CDR3: TGCGCCAGCAGTTCCAACGTTGCCGATAATGAAAAACTGTTTTTT. Using reference TRBV5-1 and TRBJ1-4 for the parts outside the CDR3, the full variable domain is KAGVTQTPRYLIKTRGQQVTLSCSPISGHRSVSWYQQTPGQGLQFLFEYFSETQRNKGNFPGRFSGRQFSNSRSEMNVSTLELGDSALYLCASSSNVADNEKLFFGSGTQLSVL.

The chain joins TRBV19 to TRBJ1-2, with TRBD1 identical over 8 bases. Germline CDR1 and CDR2: LNHDA and SQIVND (reference sequence). V lost 4 bases, J lost 0 bases, and 1 base stayed unmatched. The CDR3 is made up of 14 amino acids. DNA for the CDR3: TGTGCCAGTAGTAGGGACAGGTCTAACTATGGCTACACCTTC. Translating it yields CASSRDRSNYGYTF.

The chain joins TRBV28 to TRBJ1-6; 7 nucleotides line up with TRBD1. Germline-derived CDR1 and CDR2 are MDHEN and SYDVKM. V lost 8 bases to trimming and J lost 8 bases; unmatched junction nucleotides: 12. The CDR3 is made up of 15 amino acids. This CDR3 is CASSTPQGGDSPLHF. The CDR3, as DNA: TGTGCCAGCTCAACCCCCCAGGGGGGGGATTCACCCCTCCACTTT. The full variable domain, rest sourced from reference TRBV28 and TRBJ1-6, is DVKVTQSSRYLVKRTGEKVFLECVQDMDHENMFWYRQDPGLGLRLIYFSYDVKMKEKGDIPEGYSVSREKKERFSLILESASTNQTSMYLCASSTPQGGDSPLHFGNGTRLTVT.

This sequence joins TRBV5-8 and TRBJ1-4; D remains ambiguous. CDR1 is SGHTS, CDR2 YDEGEE, per germline. Trimming cost V 0 bases and J 11 bases, with 17 bases left between them. This CDR3 contains 15 residues. Here the CDR3 reads CASSLALPSMAKLFF. The CDR3 DNA reads TGTGCCAGCAGCTTGGCTCTTCCCTCGATGGCGAAACTGTTTTTT.

V gene TRBV6-2 or TRBV6-3 combines with J gene TRBJ2-5; D might be TRBD1 (5 bases). The CDR3 has 14 amino acids. Trimming removed 2 bases at V and 4 bases at J, with 11 bases between. Germline V gene sequence: CDR1 MNHEY, CDR2 SVGEGT. CDR3 amino acids: CASSYVQGSETQYF. The CDR3 DNA is TGTGCCAGCAGTTACGTGCAGGGATCAGAGACCCAGTACTTC.

Judged by abundance, this clone is medium-sized. This chain joins TRBV27 and TRBJ2-1; D not certain. The CDR3 spans 15 residues. Germline V gene lookup returns CDR1 MNHEY and CDR2 SMNVEV (reference sequence). Deletions cut 4 bases from V and 2 bases from J, with 12 bases between. CDR3 sequence reads: CASSYSTFPYNEQFF. The CDR3 DNA is TGTGCCAGCAGTTATTCCACCTTCCCCTACAATGAGCAGTTCTTC.